The entry that follows covers one TCR beta chain sequence. Its antigen is currently unknown. This entry is derived from a study of CD8 T cells in Susac syndrome. Study-wide results and caveats: The study identified about sixteen and five Susac-specific public clones in total CD8+ and CD8+ TEMRA repertoires.

CDR1 is SGHDT and CDR2 is YYEEEE in the germline V gene. Trimming cost V 4 bases and J 7 bases, with 15 bases left between them. The CDR3 extends over 14 amino acids. Negative magnetic isolation gave CD8+ and CD4+ cells; FACS enriched CD8+ TEMRA. Random hexamers primed reverse transcription of roughly 0.5 to 1 ug RNA. A single record per CDR3 protein comes from TCRdb applying MiXCR to the immunoSEQ multiplex PCR reads. The table includes about 190,000 distinct CDR3 sequences, 95% detected once. Sequencing input: CD8+ T cells from PBMCs. The chain carries TRBV5-6 and TRBJ2-1; D remains ambiguous. This clonotype was sampled from a human donor with Susac syndrome. The CDR3 DNA reads as TGTGCCAGCAGCCCCACGTCCGGGTTTAATGAGCAGTTCTTC. Amino acid sequence: CASSPTSGFNEQFF.